This T cell receptor (beta chain) was sequenced in a study of CD8 T cells in ankylosing spondylitis. Study-level findings and limits: A CD8+ phenotype characterized the disease-linked clones, which were relatively rare in peripheral blood. Typical of ankylosing spondylitis blood, it appeared, was a TCR beta motif of eight highly homologous variants. Significantly higher representation of disease-linked clones was reported for matched ankylosing spondylitis synovial fluid.

Quantitative 5'-RACE with molecular barcodes generated TCR beta libraries. TCRdb re-derived calls from the 5' RACE reads in MiXCR, one entry per CDR3 protein. The top ten hold roughly 8% of the sample, which has 250,000 to 300,000 distinct CDR3 sequences, about 19% seen once. V was clipped by 0 bases and J by 5 bases; unmatched bases: 6. This CDR3 comprises 15 residues. The germline gives CDR1 SGHAT, CDR2 FQNNGV. This clonotype was seen only a few times. What it binds is not known. Sequenced: blood, either unsorted or a sorted T cell fraction (not recorded which). The V gene is TRBV11-2, the J gene TRBJ2-5, with 7 bases fitting TRBD1. The receptor was isolated from a male donor with ankylosing spondylitis or in good health (not recorded which). The CDR3 DNA follows: TGTGCCAGCAGCTTAGAGGTCAGGGGGTGGGAGACCCAGTACTTC. Protein: CASSLEVRGWETQYF.